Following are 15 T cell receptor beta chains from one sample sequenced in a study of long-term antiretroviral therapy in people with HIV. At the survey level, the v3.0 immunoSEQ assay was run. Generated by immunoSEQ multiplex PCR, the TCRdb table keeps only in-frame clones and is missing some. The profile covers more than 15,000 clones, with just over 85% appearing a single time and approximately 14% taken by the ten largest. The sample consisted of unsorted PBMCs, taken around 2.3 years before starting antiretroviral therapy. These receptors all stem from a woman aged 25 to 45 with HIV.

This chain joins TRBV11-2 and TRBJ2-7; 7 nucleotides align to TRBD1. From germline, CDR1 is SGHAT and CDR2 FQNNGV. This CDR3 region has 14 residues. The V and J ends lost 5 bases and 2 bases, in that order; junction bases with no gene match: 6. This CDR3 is CASSLTGNPYEQYF. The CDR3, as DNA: TGTGCCAGCAGCCTGACAGGGAACCCCTACGAGCAGTACTTC.

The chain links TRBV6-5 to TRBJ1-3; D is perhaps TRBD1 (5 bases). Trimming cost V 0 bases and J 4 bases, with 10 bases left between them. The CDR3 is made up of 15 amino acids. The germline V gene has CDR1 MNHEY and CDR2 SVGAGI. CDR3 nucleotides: TGTGCCAGCAGTTACTCAAGGGACTGGGGAAACACCATATATTTT. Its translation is CASSYSRDWGNTIYF.

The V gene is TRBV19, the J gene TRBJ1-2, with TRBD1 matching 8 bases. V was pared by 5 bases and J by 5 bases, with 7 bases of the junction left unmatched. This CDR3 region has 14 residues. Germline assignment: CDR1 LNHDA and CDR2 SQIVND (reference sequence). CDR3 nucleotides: TGTGCCAGTAGTCGACAAGGACAGGGTTATGGCTACACCTTC. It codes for CASSRQGQGYGYTF.

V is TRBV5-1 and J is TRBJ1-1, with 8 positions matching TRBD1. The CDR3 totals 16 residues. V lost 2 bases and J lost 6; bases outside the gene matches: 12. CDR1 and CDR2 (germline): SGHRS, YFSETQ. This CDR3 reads CASSFSLDRGLAEAFF. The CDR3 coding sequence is TGCGCCAGCAGCTTCTCCCTTGACAGGGGTCTCGCTGAAGCTTTCTTT.

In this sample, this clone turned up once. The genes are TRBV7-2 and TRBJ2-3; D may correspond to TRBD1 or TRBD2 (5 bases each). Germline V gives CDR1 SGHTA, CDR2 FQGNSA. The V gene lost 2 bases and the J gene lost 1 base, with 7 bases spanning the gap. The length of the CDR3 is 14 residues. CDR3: CASSLMGGTDTQYF. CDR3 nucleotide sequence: TGTGCCAGCAGCTTAATGGGGGGCACAGATACGCAGTATTTT.

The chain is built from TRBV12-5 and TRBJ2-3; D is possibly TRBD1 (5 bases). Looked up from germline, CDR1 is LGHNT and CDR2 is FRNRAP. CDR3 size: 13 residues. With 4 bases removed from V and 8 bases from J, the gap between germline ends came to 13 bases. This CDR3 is CASGSTALGTQYF. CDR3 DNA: TGTGCTAGTGGTTCGACAGCGCTCGGTACGCAGTATTTT.

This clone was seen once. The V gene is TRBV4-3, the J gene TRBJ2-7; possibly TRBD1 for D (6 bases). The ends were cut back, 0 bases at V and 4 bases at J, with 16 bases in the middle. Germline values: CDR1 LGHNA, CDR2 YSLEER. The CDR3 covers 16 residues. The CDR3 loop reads CASSQDSSGTFYEQYF. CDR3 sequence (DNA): TGCGCCAGCAGCCAAGACTCATCCGGGACATTTTACGAGCAGTACTTC.

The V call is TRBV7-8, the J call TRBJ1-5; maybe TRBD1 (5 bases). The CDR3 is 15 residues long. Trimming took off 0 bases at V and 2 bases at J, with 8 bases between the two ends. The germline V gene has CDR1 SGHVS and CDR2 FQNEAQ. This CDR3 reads CASSLARVGNQPQHF. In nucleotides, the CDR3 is TGTGCCAGCAGCTTAGCCAGGGTGGGCAATCAGCCCCAGCATTTT. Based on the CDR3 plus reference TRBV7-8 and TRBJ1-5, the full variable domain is GAGVSQSPRYKVAKRGQDVALRCDPISGHVSLFWYQQALGQGPEFLTYFQNEAQLDKSGLPSDRFFAERPEGSVSTLKIQRTQQEDSAVYLCASSLARVGNQPQHFGDGTRLSIL.

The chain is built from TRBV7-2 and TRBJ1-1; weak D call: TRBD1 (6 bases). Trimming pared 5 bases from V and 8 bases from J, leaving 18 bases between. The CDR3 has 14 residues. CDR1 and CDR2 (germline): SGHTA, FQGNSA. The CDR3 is CASSPLGGPKEAFF. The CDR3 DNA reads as TGTGCCAGCAGCCCGCTTGGGGGCCCTAAGGAAGCTTTCTTT.

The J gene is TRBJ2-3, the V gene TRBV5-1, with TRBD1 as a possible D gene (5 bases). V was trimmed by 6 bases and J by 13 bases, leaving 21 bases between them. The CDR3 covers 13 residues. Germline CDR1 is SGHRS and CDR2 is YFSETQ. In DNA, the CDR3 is TGCGCCAGCAAAGACTCTTGGAACGTAGGGGAGTATTTT. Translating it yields CASKDSWNVGEYF.

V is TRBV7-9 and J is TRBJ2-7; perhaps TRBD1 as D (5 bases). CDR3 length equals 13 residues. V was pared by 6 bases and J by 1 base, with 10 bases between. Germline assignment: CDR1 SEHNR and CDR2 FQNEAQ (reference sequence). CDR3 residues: CASRRGQSYEQYF. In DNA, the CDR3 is TGTGCCAGCAGAAGGGGTCAATCCTACGAGCAGTACTTC. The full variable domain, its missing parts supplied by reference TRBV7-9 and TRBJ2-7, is DTGVSQNPRHKITKRGQNVTFRCDPISEHNRLYWYRQTLGQGPEFLTYFQNEAQLEKSRLLSDRFSAERPKGSFSTLEIQRTEQGDSAMYLCASRRGQSYEQYFGPGTRLTVT.

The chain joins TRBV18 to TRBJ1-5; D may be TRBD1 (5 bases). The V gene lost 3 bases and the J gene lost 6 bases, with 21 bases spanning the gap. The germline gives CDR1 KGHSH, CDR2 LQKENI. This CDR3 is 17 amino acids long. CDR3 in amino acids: CASSPIEISQGSQPQHF. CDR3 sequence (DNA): TGTGCCAGCTCACCTATAGAGATCTCGCAGGGAAGTCAGCCCCAGCATTTT.

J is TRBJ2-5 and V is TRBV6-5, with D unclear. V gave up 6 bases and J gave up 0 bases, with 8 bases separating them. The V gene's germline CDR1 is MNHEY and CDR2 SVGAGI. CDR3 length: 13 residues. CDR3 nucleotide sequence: TGTGCCAGCAGCCGCGACTACCAAGAGACCCAGTACTTC. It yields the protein CASSRDYQETQYF.

CDR3 nucleotides: TGCGCCAGCAGCCTAACAGGGGCGGATCAGCCCCAGCATTTT. This translates into CASSLTGADQPQHF. The rearrangement uses TRBV5-1 and TRBJ1-5; 7 bases line up with TRBD1. CDR1 SGHRS and CDR2 YFSETQ come from the germline V gene. V trimming: 4 bases; J trimming: 5 bases; junction bases outside the gene matches: 6. The CDR3 runs to 14 residues.

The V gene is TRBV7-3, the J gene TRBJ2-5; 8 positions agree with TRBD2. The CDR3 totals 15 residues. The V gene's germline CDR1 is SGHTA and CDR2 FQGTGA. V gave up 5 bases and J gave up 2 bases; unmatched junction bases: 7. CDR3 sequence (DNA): TGTGCCAGCAGCCGGACTAGCAGCCTACAAGAGACCCAGTACTTC. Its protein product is CASSRTSSLQETQYF.